These 17 T cell receptor beta chains were all obtained from the same sample, sequenced in a study of CD8 T cells in Susac syndrome. RNA in amounts of roughly 0.45 to 1 ug was reverse transcribed with random hexamers. TCRdb reanalysed the immunoSEQ multiplex PCR reads using MiXCR and keeps one entry per CDR3 protein. This sample has 150,000 to 200,000 distinct CDR3 sequences; roughly 92% occur once, and the top ten carry 0.1%. The sample was CD4+ T cells from PBMCs. The receptor source for this set is a human donor in good health.

The V call is TRBV3-1, the J call TRBJ1-5, with a tentative D call TRBD1 (6 bases). The germline V gene has CDR1 LGHDT and CDR2 YNNKEL (reference sequence). The CDR3 contains 15 residues. Trimming pared 4 bases from V and 4 bases from J, leaving 14 bases between. The CDR3 loop is CASSRGGAGNQPQHF. The CDR3 bases are TGTGCCAGCAGCCGCGGGGGCGCTGGAAATCAGCCCCAGCATTTT.

The rearrangement uses TRBV2 and TRBJ2-3; 7 bases agree with TRBD1. Germline assignment: CDR1 SNHLY and CDR2 FYNNEI. V lost 4 bases to trimming and J lost 4 bases; unmatched junction nucleotides: 5. This CDR3 is built from 14 residues. The CDR3 spells CASSALRGPDTQYF. CDR3 bases: TGTGCCAGCAGTGCCCTAAGGGGGCCAGATACGCAGTATTTT.

The chain is built from TRBV20-1 and TRBJ1-6, with 7 bases identical to TRBD1. The V gene's germline CDR1 is DFQATT and CDR2 SNEGSKA (reference sequence). V was pared by 7 bases and J by 7 bases, with 10 bases of the junction left unmatched. The CDR3 is 14 residues long. CDR3 loop: CSGPDTGVNSPLHF. DNA of the CDR3: TGCAGTGGACCAGATACAGGGGTCAATTCACCCCTCCACTTT.

The V and J genes are TRBV2 and TRBJ1-2; D not resolved. The CDR3 sequence is 12 residues long. Germline values: CDR1 SNHLY, CDR2 FYNNEI. V lost 7 bases to trimming and J lost 3 bases, with 9 bases between them. CDR3 coding DNA: TGTGCCAGCAAGCGGGAGGACTATGGCTACACCTTC. Protein sequence: CASKREDYGYTF.

This rearrangement joins TRBV28 to TRBJ1-2; possibly TRBD1 for D (5 bases). The V end was cut by 1 base, the J end by 4 bases, with 7 bases between. Germline CDR1 and CDR2: MDHEN and SYDVKM. The CDR3 is made up of 13 amino acids. The CDR3 sequence: CASSLYDSYGYTF. CDR3 nucleotides: TGTGCCAGCAGTTTATATGACAGCTATGGCTACACCTTC.

The V gene is TRBV20-1, the J gene TRBJ2-1; 12 bases are shared with TRBD2. The V segment lost 3 bases and the J segment 15 bases; nucleotides outside the gene matches: 6. The CDR3 consists of 12 residues. Germline V gene sequence: CDR1 DFQATT, CDR2 SNEGSKA (reference sequence). The CDR3 protein is CSASLLAGGRFF. The CDR3, as DNA: TGCAGTGCTAGCTTACTAGCGGGGGGTCGGTTCTTC.

The rearrangement uses TRBV3-1 and TRBJ2-5; TRBD2 might be the D (6 bases). V dropped 1 base and J dropped 5 bases, with 14 bases sitting between them. Germline values: CDR1 LGHDT, CDR2 YNNKEL (reference sequence). The CDR3 has 15 amino acids. CDR3 in amino acids: CASSQGPTSMETQYF. In DNA, the CDR3 is TGTGCCAGCAGCCAAGGGCCCACTAGCATGGAGACCCAGTACTTC.

The rearrangement links TRBV20-1 to TRBJ2-7, with TRBD1 as a possible D gene (6 bases). The V and J ends lost 4 bases and 2 bases respectively, with 21 bases between them. Germline V gene lookup returns CDR1 DFQATT and CDR2 SNEGSKA (reference sequence). This CDR3 comprises 16 residues. CDR3 DNA: TGCAGTGCTATAGGTCCCGACGCCGGACAGACCTACGAGCAGTACTTC. It codes for CSAIGPDAGQTYEQYF.

V is TRBV7-2 and J is TRBJ1-1, with 8 bases aligning to TRBD1. The length of the CDR3 is 18 residues. Trimming cost V 5 bases and J 0 bases; bases outside gene matches: 14. Germline CDR1 SGHTA, CDR2 FQGNSA. DNA of the CDR3: TGTGCCAGCAGCCTTCGCTCCGGGACAGGAGACTTGAACACTGAAGCTTTCTTT. Translation: CASSLRSGTGDLNTEAFF.

The chain couples TRBV4-2 to TRBJ2-5; D unresolved. The CDR3 has 14 residues. With 1 base removed from V and 1 base from J, the gap between germline ends came to 7 bases. CDR1 and CDR2 from the germline V gene are LGHNA and YNFKEQ. As DNA, the CDR3 is TGTGCCAGCAGCCAAGTAGGTCGCCAAGAGACCCAGTACTTC. Its translation: CASSQVGRQETQYF.

J is TRBJ2-1 and V is TRBV4-1; D uncertain. V was shortened by 0 bases and J by 0 bases, with 6 bases between the two germline ends. CDR1 is MGHRA and CDR2 is YSYEKL in the germline V gene. The CDR3 runs to 15 residues. The CDR3 is CASSQDSSSYNEQFF. The CDR3 DNA reads TGCGCCAGCAGCCAAGATAGTAGCTCCTACAATGAGCAGTTCTTC.

The table lists this clonotype with a count of one. Here the CDR3 reads CASSKGPGFSEKLFF. The CDR3 bases are TGTGCCAGCAGCAAGGGACCAGGGTTTTCCGAAAAACTGTTTTTT. This chain links TRBV14 with TRBJ1-4; the D gene is possibly TRBD1 (5 bases). V dropped 5 bases and J dropped 8 bases, with 18 bases sitting between them. The germline V gene encodes CDR1 SGHDN and CDR2 FVKESK. The CDR3 has 15 amino acids. Full variable domain (missing parts from reference TRBV14 and TRBJ1-4): EAGVTQFPSHSVIEKGQTVTLRCDPISGHDNLYWYRRVMGKEIKFLLHFVKESKQDESGMPNNRFLAERTGGTYSTLKVQPAELEDSGVYFCASSKGPGFSEKLFFGSGTQLSVL.

J is TRBJ1-4 and V is TRBV29-1, with TRBD1 matching over 7 bases. The V gene's germline CDR1 is SQVTM and CDR2 ANQGSEA. The CDR3 has 12 residues. With 5 bases clipped from V and 8 bases from J, the junction kept 5 bases outside the gene matches. CDR3 sequence (DNA): TGCAGCGTTCAACGGGACAGCGAAAAACTGTTTTTT. The encoded protein is CSVQRDSEKLFF. Together with reference TRBV29-1 and TRBJ1-4, the CDR3 gives the full variable domain: SAVISQKPSRDICQRGTSLTIQCQVDSQVTMMFWYRQQPGQSLTLIATANQGSEATYESGFVIDKFPISRPNLTFSTLTVSNMSPEDSSIYLCSVQRDSEKLFFGSGTQLSVL.

The chain recombines TRBV30 with TRBJ1-2; D is perhaps TRBD1 (5 bases). The CDR3 is made up of 13 amino acids. Germline values: CDR1 GTSNPN, CDR2 SVGIG (reference sequence). V lost 0 bases and J lost 5, with 10 bases in between. The DNA of the CDR3 is TGTGCCTGGAGTGTATCGGCAGGGTATGGCTACACCTTC. It translates to CAWSVSAGYGYTF.

This clonotype was detected only once. This chain joins TRBV20-1 and TRBJ2-3; weak D call: TRBD1 (5 bases). The germline V gene has CDR1 DFQATT and CDR2 SNEGSKA (reference sequence). V was cut by 3 bases and J by 4 bases, with 20 bases left in between. CDR3 length: 16 residues. The chain's CDR3 is CSASNPAQGMSDTQYF. The CDR3 DNA is TGCAGTGCTAGTAACCCAGCGCAGGGAATGTCAGATACGCAGTATTTT.

V gene TRBV9 combines with J gene TRBJ1-6; D call uncertain. Germline assignment: CDR1 SGDLS and CDR2 YYNGEE. V was trimmed by 3 bases and J by 8 bases, leaving 15 bases between them. The CDR3 runs to 15 residues. As DNA, the CDR3 is TGTGCCAGCAGCGCCTTATCCCATCCGGATTCACCCCTCCACTTT. It is translated as CASSALSHPDSPLHF. The full variable domain, its missing parts supplied by reference TRBV9 and TRBJ1-6, is DSGVTQTPKHLITATGQRVTLRCSPRSGDLSVYWYQQSLDQGLQFLIQYYNGEERAKGNILERFSAQQFPDLHSELNLSSLELGDSALYFCASSALSHPDSPLHFGNGTRLTVT.

This chain connects TRBV12-3 or TRBV12-4 to TRBJ2-1; TRBD1 matches 8 bases. This CDR3 has 13 amino acids. J lost 7 bases, V lost 6 bases, and 5 bases had no gene match. CDR3 residues: CASRLDRENEQFF. In nucleotides, the CDR3 is TGTGCCAGCAGATTGGACAGGGAAAATGAGCAGTTCTTC.